This entry concerns a single T cell receptor beta chain. CDR3 length: 12 residues. The V gene's germline CDR1 is SGHNT and CDR2 YENEEA. V dropped 5 bases and J dropped 6 bases, with 9 bases sitting between them. An even split of each subset's genomic DNA across several immunoSEQ plates was performed. Assay: immunoSEQ multiplex PCR; the TCRdb copy retains only in-frame clones and omits some. The sample contains under 2.5 million clones, roughly 92% of which appear only once. These data come from a study of shared clonotypes between healthy human individuals. This TCR was sampled from a man between 18 and 29 years old in good health. Some clones in this sample may be carry-over from other donors' samples. The material sequenced was naive CD4+ T cells from PBMCs. Documented subset: CD45RA+ positively selected. V and J are TRBV11-3 and TRBJ2-3; no clear D gene. For the CDR3, the DNA is TGTGCCAGCAGCCCCCGTTCCGATACGCAGTATTTT. Translated, it gives CASSPRSDTQYF.